The 10 T cell receptor beta chains below come from one sample, sequenced in a study of blood T cells in healthy people across ages. Using a J-beta primer mix together with a sample-barcoded 5' primer, a second PCR was run for roughly 7 to 12 cycles. MiXCR, run by TCRdb on the 5' RACE reads, gives a single entry per CDR3 protein. The sample holds some 1.6 million distinct CDR3 sequences, 30% to 35% seen once. The sample taken for sequencing was blood. The receptors here all came from a woman aged 30 to 39 in good health.

The chain couples TRBV20-1 to TRBJ1-2; D is possibly TRBD1 (5 bases). The length of the CDR3 is 14 residues. Germline CDR1 reads DFQATT; CDR2 reads SNEGSKA (reference sequence). V was shortened by 0 bases and J by 3 bases, with 11 bases between the two germline ends. The CDR3 region is CSARDRVGDYGYTF. The CDR3 bases are TGCAGTGCTAGAGATCGGGTGGGGGACTATGGCTACACCTTC.

This clonotype was recorded at least ten times. The rearrangement joins TRBV7-9 to TRBJ2-5; 8 nucleotides match TRBD2. Germline V CDR1 and CDR2: SEHNR, FQNEAQ (reference sequence). V shed 5 bases, J shed 1 base, and the junction held 3 bases outside the gene matches. This CDR3 has 14 residues. CDR3 residues: CASSRLATQETQYF. In DNA, the CDR3 is TGTGCCAGCAGCCGACTAGCGACCCAAGAGACCCAGTACTTC. The full variable domain, with the rest looked up from reference TRBV7-9 and TRBJ2-5, is DTGVSQNPRHKITKRGQNVTFRCDPISEHNRLYWYRQTLGQGPEFLTYFQNEAQLEKSRLLSDRFSAERPKGSFSTLEIQRTEQGDSAMYLCASSRLATQETQYFGPGTRLLVL.

The CDR3: CSAGQNPNEQYF. DNA of the CDR3: TGCAGTGCTGGACAGAACCCCAACGAGCAGTACTTC. The chain is built from TRBV20-1 and TRBJ2-5; D is perhaps TRBD1 (6 bases). The DNA end favors TRBJ2-7, so the J call may be wrong. The V gene's germline CDR1 is DFQATT and CDR2 SNEGSKA (reference sequence). The CDR3 is 12 amino acids.

V and J are TRBV3-1 and TRBJ2-1, with TRBD2 matching over 9 bases. The CDR3 runs 14 residues. The V gene end was trimmed by 6 bases and the J gene end by 8 bases; junction bases not matched to a gene: 8. Germline-derived CDR1 and CDR2 are LGHDT and YNNKEL (reference sequence). The chain's CDR3 is CASRGAGGPDEQFF. The CDR3 DNA reads as TGTGCCAGCAGGGGGGCGGGAGGGCCGGATGAGCAGTTCTTC.

This clonotype showed up just a few times. The chain has TRBV28 and TRBJ2-1, with 12 bases fitting TRBD1. In germline, CDR1 is MDHEN, CDR2 SYDVKM. V was clipped by 2 bases and J by 7 bases; unmatched bases: 9. The length of the CDR3 is 17 residues. DNA of the CDR3: TGTGCCAGCAGTTTACCTCCGGGACAGGGGGCGAGGAATGAGCAGTTCTTC. Translated, it gives CASSLPPGQGARNEQFF. Complete variable domain (other parts from reference TRBV28 and TRBJ2-1): DVKVTQSSRYLVKRTGEKVFLECVQDMDHENMFWYRQDPGLGLRLIYFSYDVKMKEKGDIPEGYSVSREKKERFSLILESASTNQTSMYLCASSLPPGQGARNEQFFGPGTRLTVL.

Many counts were recorded for this clonotype. V gene TRBV4-1 combines with J gene TRBJ1-1; D is unclear. The CDR3 consists of 14 residues. Trimming stripped 0 bases from V and 4 bases from J, with 9 bases between. The V gene's germline CDR1 is MGHRA and CDR2 YSYEKL. The CDR3 spells CASSQEEPGTEAFF. In nucleotides, the CDR3 is TGCGCCAGCAGCCAAGAGGAACCGGGCACTGAAGCTTTCTTT.

The rearrangement links TRBV7-9 to TRBJ1-5; D possibly corresponds to TRBD1 (5 bases). The V gene's germline CDR1 is SEHNR and CDR2 FQNEAQ (reference sequence). Trimming stripped 1 base from V and 4 bases from J, with 17 bases between. The CDR3 runs to 17 residues. In DNA, the CDR3 is TGTGCCAGCAGCTTAGGGGGGGTTCAGGGAGCGAATCAGCCCCAGCATTTT. It translates to CASSLGGVQGANQPQHF. Full variable domain (rest looked up from reference TRBV7-9 and TRBJ1-5): DTGVSQNPRHKITKRGQNVTFRCDPISEHNRLYWYRQTLGQGPEFLTYFQNEAQLEKSRLLSDRFSAERPKGSFSTLEIQRTEQGDSAMYLCASSLGGVQGANQPQHFGDGTRLSIL.

The CDR3 region has the DNA TGTGCCAATCAGAACAGGGAATTCGGCTATGGCTACACCTTC. It encodes CANQNREFGYGYTF. The chain uses TRBV25-1 and TRBJ1-2; a possible D gene is TRBD1 (6 bases). This CDR3 spans 14 amino acids. V was pared by 10 bases and J by 4 bases, with 19 bases between. Germline CDR1 reads MGHDK; CDR2 reads SYGVNS.

V usage is TRBV6-5 and J usage is TRBJ2-2; possible D gene TRBD1, 6 bases. Between the trimmed V and J ends, which lost 5 bases and 8 bases, there was a span of 15 bases. CDR3 length: 14 amino acids. Per the germline V gene, CDR1 is MNHEY and CDR2 is SVGAGI. Here the CDR3 reads CASSRQGYGGELFF. As DNA, the CDR3 is TGTGCCAGCAGTCGCCAGGGGTATGGGGGGGAGCTGTTTTTT.

The V call is TRBV2, the J call TRBJ2-7, with D perhaps TRBD1 (6 bases). Per the germline V gene, CDR1 is SNHLY and CDR2 is FYNNEI. CDR3 length: 15 residues. V lost 3 bases to trimming and J lost 0 bases, with 12 bases between them. CDR3 nucleotide sequence: TGTGCCAGCAGTGAGGACAGTAATGCCTCCTACGAGCAGTACTTC. Translated: CASSEDSNASYEQYF.